This T cell receptor (beta chain) derives from a study of T cell clones after liver transplantation. Background on the study: A pre-transplant mixed lymphocyte reaction with TCRbeta sequencing defined graft-donor-reactive clones followed in post-transplant blood.

About this clone itself: Its antigen is unknown.

Germline CDR1 SGHTA, CDR2 FQGNSA. CDR3 length: 14 residues. V was trimmed by 4 bases and J by 6 bases, leaving 14 bases between them. Here immunoSEQ multiplex PCR was the method, and the copy in TCRdb shows in-frame clones only, minus some. This sample has 55,000 to 75,000 clones, with approximately 70% found just once. Study-wide results and caveats: The donor-reactive repertoire was only partly measurable in two subjects, lacking donor cells. In 5 of 8 subjects, circulating graft-donor-reactive CD4 TCRbeta sequences fell significantly after transplant. Donor-reactive sequences fell more than third party-reactive ones, suggesting partial deletion.

The TCR originated in a human patient who received a liver transplant. Some T cells may trace back to the graft donor. The chain couples TRBV7-2 to TRBJ2-3, with D tentatively TRBD1 or TRBD2 (5 bases each). Sequencing used CD4+ T cells from blood, obtained at the 15-month timepoint. The CDR3 loop reads CASSSGPSRDTQYF. The CDR3 nucleotides are TGTGCCAGCAGCTCGGGGCCGAGCAGGGATACGCAGTATTTT.